The clone carrying this T cell receptor beta chain was counted a few times. This sample was included in a study of cytomegalovirus exposure and HLA in healthy donors. PCR used 60 Vbeta primers and 13 Jbeta primers. Only in-frame clones appear in the TCRdb table, and some are missing; sequencing was by immunoSEQ multiplex PCR. The sample has about 120,000 clones; 77% are singletons. Germline CDR1 is MGHRA and CDR2 is YSYEKL. CDR3 length: 13 residues. V gave up 3 bases and J gave up 5 bases; unmatched junction bases: 2. The sequence was obtained from a man between 18 and 29 years old in good health and CMV-seropositive. This sequence joins TRBV4-1 and TRBJ2-7, with 9 bases matching TRBD1. Sequencing used PBMCs. The DNA for the CDR3 is TGCGCCAGCAGCCATACAGGGGGCCACGAGCAGTACTTC. Amino acid sequence: CASSHTGGHEQYF.